This entry features one TCR beta chain sequence. In the original analysis: Reference gene primer amplification gave estimated nucleated cell counts. Profiling relied on immunoSEQ multiplex PCR, and the TCRdb table lists in-frame clones only, not all of them. V and J calls and clone size are those listed in that table; D and trimming were worked out from the DNA. In the table there are approximately 360,000 clones, roughly 90% of which are singletons. V shed 0 bases and J shed 5 bases, with 20 bases lying between them. The CDR3 contains 18 residues. CDR1 LGHNA and CDR2 YSLEER come from the germline V gene. The source of the sample is a study of blood T cell repertoires in COVID-19. Participant ages covered about 18 to 89 years across around 25 US areas.

This chain connects TRBV4-3 to TRBJ2-1, with D possibly being TRBD2 (6 bases). This receptor was identified in a woman in her 30s with acute COVID-19. Source material: PBMCs or T cells enriched from blood (not recorded which). In nucleotides, the CDR3 is TGCGCCAGCAGCCAAGACGTCCAGGTAGCGGCGCAGGACAATGAGCAGTTCTTC. As protein: CASSQDVQVAAQDNEQFF.